The rows below give T cell receptor beta chains drawn from one sample of a study of OX40 agonist ivuxolimab in advanced cancers. The assay was immunoSEQ multiplex PCR, and TCRdb's table has in-frame clones only and misses some. The sample consists of 85,000 or so clones, approximately 86% of them appearing once. The source was CD4+ or CD8+ T cells sorted from blood, collected in a trial of the OX40 agonist ivuxolimab. These receptors all come from an adult with an advanced solid tumor such as melanoma, head and neck, liver or kidney cancer. CDR3s include the opening cysteine and the closing phenylalanine or tryptophan. The D gene is left open where the match is weak. Where a row states a size, it is once, few, many or the class of an expanded clone; other rows omit it.

TRBV6-1,NA,NA,TRBJ2-7,CASRRTGYSYEQYF,TGTGCCAGCCGGAGGACGGGATACTCCTACGAGCAGTACTTC
TRBV4-1,NA,few,TRBJ1-3,CASSQVGGPGNTIYF,TGCGCCAGCAGCCAAGTGGGGGGCCCTGGAAACACCATATATTTT
TRBV30,NA,NA,TRBJ2-3,CAWNKGVTDTQYF,TGTGCCTGGAATAAGGGGGTCACAGATACGCAGTATTTT
TRBV7-2,NA,NA,TRBJ2-5,CASSLGGRQETQYF,TGTGCCAGCAGTTTAGGGGGAAGACAAGAGACCCAGTACTTC
TRBV9,NA,NA,TRBJ1-3,CASSAQLGGGGNTIYF,TGTGCCAGCAGCGCCCAACTAGGGGGTGGTGGAAACACCATATATTTT
TRBV5-6,NA,NA,TRBJ1-2,CASRDGRSGGYTF,TGTGCCAGCAGAGACGGGCGGTCGGGTGGCTACACCTTC
TRBV7-2,TRBD1,NA,TRBJ2-3,CASSLRGQNTDTQYF,TGTGCCAGCAGCTTACGGGGACAGAACACAGATACGCAGTATTTT
TRBV2,NA,NA,TRBJ1-5,CASSVLGGNQPQHF,TGTGCCAGCAGCGTCCTGGGCGGGAATCAGCCCCAGCATTTT
TRBV7-2,TRBD1,NA,TRBJ1-4,CASSSQGAYEKLFF,TGTGCCAGCAGCTCACAGGGGGCCTATGAAAAACTGTTTTTT
TRBV29-1,TRBD1,NA,TRBJ2-5,CSVEGQRETQYF,TGCAGCGTTGAGGGACAGCGGGAGACCCAGTACTTC
TRBV11-2,NA,NA,TRBJ1-1,CASSLRAQRGTTEAFF,TGTGCCAGCAGCCTCCGGGCCCAAAGGGGGACCACTGAAGCTTTCTTT
TRBV5-1,TRBD1,NA,TRBJ2-7,CASSWTGTGGAYEQYF,TGCGCCAGCAGCTGGACTGGGACAGGGGGGGCCTACGAGCAGTACTTC
TRBV28,NA,NA,TRBJ1-4,CATGGQVNEKLFF,TGTGCCACCGGAGGACAAGTTAATGAAAAACTGTTTTTT
TRBV2,NA,NA,TRBJ1-6,CASSPMDPNNSPLHF,TGTGCCAGCAGTCCGATGGACCCCAACAATTCACCCCTCCACTTT
TRBV30,TRBD1,NA,TRBJ2-2,CAWSSRTGLTGELFF,TGTGCCTGGAGTTCCCGGACAGGGCTCACCGGGGAGCTGTTTTTT
TRBV4-3,NA,NA,TRBJ1-2,CASSQDLPSPRRGYTF,TGCGCCAGCAGCCAAGATCTCCCCAGCCCCAGGAGAGGCTACACCTTC
TRBV5-1,TRBD1,few,TRBJ1-1,CASSEDRGTEAFF,TGCGCCAGCAGCGAAGACAGGGGAACTGAAGCTTTCTTT
TRBV30,NA,NA,TRBJ2-3,CAWAPLGLHTDTQYF,TGTGCCTGGGCCCCCCTCGGACTGCACACAGATACGCAGTATTTT
TRBV28,NA,NA,TRBJ2-3,CASSFLDTQYF,TGTGCCAGCAGCTTTTTGGATACGCAGTATTTT
TRBV6-5,TRBD1,NA,TRBJ2-7,CASGQGYEQYF,TGTGCCAGCGGACAGGGCTACGAGCAGTACTTC
TRBV2,NA,NA,TRBJ2-1,CAKGRIGNEQFF,TGTGCCAAAGGCCGAATTGGGAATGAGCAGTTCTTC
TRBV19,NA,NA,TRBJ1-6,CASTLRTASPLHF,TGTGCCAGTACCCTCAGAACAGCTTCACCCCTCCACTTT
TRBV28,TRBD1,once,TRBJ2-1,CASSFGRGQEQFF,TGTGCCAGCAGTTTCGGCAGGGGGCAAGAGCAGTTCTTC
TRBV6-5,NA,NA,TRBJ1-5,CASSSTRPQHF,TGTGCCAGCAGTTCTACTAGGCCCCAGCATTTT
TRBV11-3,NA,once,TRBJ1-2,CASSLDGVGYTF,TGTGCCAGCAGCTTAGATGGTGTCGGCTACACCTTC
TRBV6-5,NA,NA,TRBJ1-2,CASRPTGLGYGYTF,TGTGCCAGCAGGCCAACGGGGCTGGGCTATGGCTACACCTTC
TRBV4-1,NA,NA,TRBJ1-2,CASSLAGAVGYTF,TGCGCCAGCAGCCTTGCCGGTGCGGTAGGCTACACCTTC
TRBV7-9,NA,few,TRBJ1-2,CASSLPTGLGYTF,TGTGCCAGCAGCTTACCTACAGGATTGGGCTACACCTTC
TRBV9,TRBD2,NA,TRBJ2-1,CASSVVSGGGAVNEQFF,TGTGCCAGCAGCGTAGTGAGTGGCGGGGGGGCCGTCAATGAGCAGTTCTTC
TRBV15,TRBD2,NA,TRBJ2-2,CATRRLAGTGELFF,TGTGCCACCAGGCGACTAGCTGGGACCGGGGAGCTGTTTTTT
TRBV9,NA,NA,TRBJ1-4,CASSVAQGATNEKLFF,TGTGCCAGCAGCGTAGCTCAGGGAGCAACTAATGAAAAACTGTTTTTT
TRBV14,NA,NA,TRBJ1-3,CASSRFNLDSGNTIYF,TGTGCCAGCAGCCGTTTTAATCTGGACTCTGGAAACACCATATATTTT
TRBV7-6,NA,once,TRBJ1-1,CASSGQTGLRTEAFF,TGTGCCAGCAGCGGCCAAACGGGGCTCCGGACTGAAGCTTTCTTT
TRBV2,NA,few,TRBJ1-3,CASVREVKGNTIYF,TGTGCCAGCGTCAGGGAGGTAAAGGGAAACACCATATATTTT
TRBV21-1,NA,NA,TRBJ1-3,CASSTDRGTSGNTIYF,TGTGCCAGCAGCACCGACAGGGGGACCTCTGGAAACACCATATATTTT
TRBV5-1,TRBD2,NA,TRBJ2-6,CASRREGTGANVLTF,TGCGCCAGCAGGAGGGAGGGTACTGGGGCCAACGTCCTGACTTTC
TRBV19,TRBD2,NA,TRBJ2-2,CASRKASGANTGELFF,TGTGCCAGTAGAAAAGCTAGCGGCGCGAACACCGGGGAGCTGTTTTTT
TRBV7-9,NA,NA,TRBJ2-5,CASSVARGGYQETQYF,TGTGCCAGCAGCGTAGCGCGGGGCGGGTACCAAGAGACCCAGTACTTC
TRBV28,NA,NA,TRBJ2-2,CASIPLGMIKGAGELFF,TGTGCCAGCATCCCCCTGGGGATGATTAAGGGAGCCGGGGAGCTGTTTTTT
TRBV27,NA,NA,TRBJ1-5,CASSPGGNQPQHF,TGTGCCAGCAGTCCAGGGGGCAATCAGCCCCAGCATTTT
TRBV19,NA,NA,TRBJ1-3,CASSRMWGNTIYF,TGTGCCAGTAGTAGGATGTGGGGAAACACCATATATTTT